This is a list of T cell receptor beta chains from one sample in a study of T cells in Graves' hyperthyroidism and ophthalmopathy. TCRdb reprocessed the multiplex PCR reads via MiXCR and lists one record per CDR3 protein. The table shows hundreds of thousands of distinct CDR3 sequences, with 14% occurring only once. The sample consisted of blood. These receptors came from a woman under 30 with Graves' hyperthyroidism. Both conserved end residues are part of each CDR3. A D gene is named only where the DNA matches it firmly. Size is omitted from some rows. Given values are once, few, many or a class for expanded clones.

V: TRBV7-3; J: TRBJ2-4; size: -; D: -; DNA: TGTGCCAGCAGCTTAACGGGGGCGCCAGGCAAAAACATTCAGTACTTC; CDR3: CASSLTGAPGKNIQYF
V: TRBV7-2; J: TRBJ2-7; size: many; D: -; DNA: TGTGCCAGCAGCTTAGACGGACCCTACGAGCAGTACTTC; CDR3: CASSLDGPYEQYF
V: TRBV19; J: TRBJ2-7; size: -; D: -; DNA: TGTGCCAGTAGTCCCTCAGGACACTCCTACGAGCAGTACTTC; CDR3: CASSPSGHSYEQYF
V: TRBV28; J: TRBJ1-5; size: few; D: -; DNA: TGTGCCAGCAGTTCGGCCGGTGCGGGGGCGAGCAATCAGCCCCAGCATTTT; CDR3: CASSSAGAGASNQPQHF
V: TRBV18; J: TRBJ1-2; size: many; D: -; DNA: TGTGCCAGCTCACCACGGTCTGGGACCTATGGCTACACCTTC; CDR3: CASSPRSGTYGYTF
V: TRBV6-2/TRBV6-3; J: TRBJ2-3; size: many; D: TRBD2; DNA: TGTGCCAGCAGCAAGGGACTAGCGGGAGTTTTCACAGATACGCAGTATTTT; CDR3: CASSKGLAGVFTDTQYF
V: TRBV12-3/TRBV12-4; J: TRBJ2-1; size: -; D: -; DNA: TGTGCCAGCAGTTTATTAGTGGGGGTCACCTACAATGAGCAGTTCTTC; CDR3: CASSLLVGVTYNEQFF
V: TRBV18; J: TRBJ1-1; size: many; D: -; DNA: TGTGCCAGCTCACCCCGAAAGGTGGAGATCGGGTGGGCCGAAGCTTTCTTT; CDR3: CASSPRKVEIGWAEAFF
V: TRBV4-1; J: TRBJ1-4; size: few; D: -; DNA: TGCGCCAGCAGCCAAGGGGCCCTTAGGGAAAAACTGTTTTTT; CDR3: CASSQGALREKLFF
V: TRBV11-2; J: TRBJ2-7; size: many; D: TRBD2; DNA: TGTGCCAGCAGCTTAGGGGGGAGCGGGAGTATGCAGTACTTC; CDR3: CASSLGGSGSMQYF
V: TRBV29-1; J: TRBJ1-2; size: few; D: -; DNA: TGCAGCGTTGGGGCAGGGAACGGCTACACCTTC; CDR3: CSVGAGNGYTF
V: TRBV19; J: TRBJ2-1; size: few; D: TRBD2; DNA: TGTGCCAGTAGTCCCCGGACTAGCATCCATGAGCAGTTCTTC; CDR3: CASSPRTSIHEQFF
V: TRBV7-9; J: TRBJ2-1; size: many; D: TRBD2; DNA: TGTGCCAGCAGCTTAGCCCTAGCGGGGGGTGAGCAGTTCTTC; CDR3: CASSLALAGGEQFF
V: TRBV7-6; J: TRBJ2-1; size: few; D: TRBD2; DNA: TGTGCCAGCAGCACCAGCGGGAGGGCGGGGGAAAATGAGCAGTTCTTC; CDR3: CASSTSGRAGENEQFF
V: TRBV6-1; J: TRBJ2-1; size: -; D: TRBD2; DNA: TGTGCCAGCAGCCGCGGGAGGGCCAGCGGTGAGCAGTTCTTC; CDR3: CASSRGRASGEQFF
V: TRBV28; J: TRBJ2-5; size: many; D: TRBD2; DNA: TGTGCCAGCAGTTTAACTAGCGGGACCGCCACCCAGTACTTC; CDR3: CASSLTSGTATQYF
V: TRBV6-1; J: TRBJ1-4; size: -; D: -; DNA: TGTGCCACGAAACCGGACCTGGGAAAACTGTTTTTT; CDR3: CATKPDLGKLFF
V: TRBV6-1; J: TRBJ1-2; size: -; D: TRBD1; DNA: TGTGCCAGCAGTCTATTAACCGGGACAGGGATCGAGGGCTACACCTTC; CDR3: CASSLLTGTGIEGYTF
V: TRBV14; J: TRBJ2-1; size: once; D: TRBD1; DNA: TGTGCCAGCAGCCAAGATAGGATCCGGGACAGGGGCAATGAGCAGTTCTTC; CDR3: CASSQDRIRDRGNEQFF
V: TRBV9; J: TRBJ2-5; size: -; D: -; DNA: TGTGCCAGCAGCGTAGACGAGGGAGTGGTTGAGACCCAGTACTTC; CDR3: CASSVDEGVVETQYF
V: TRBV2; J: TRBJ1-3; size: -; D: -; DNA: TGTGCCAGCAGTGAGGCGCCAGGAGGCTGGTCTGGAAACACCATATATTTT; CDR3: CASSEAPGGWSGNTIYF
V: TRBV4-3; J: TRBJ2-1; size: few; D: TRBD2; DNA: TGCGCCAGCAGCCAAATAGCGGGACCCCTCTCGTCCTACAATGAGCAGTTCTTC; CDR3: CASSQIAGPLSSYNEQFF
V: TRBV12-3/TRBV12-4; J: TRBJ2-1; size: many; D: TRBD2; DNA: TGTGCCAGCAGTTTAAGGGGATTATTAGCGGGTAACGATGAGCAGTTCTTC; CDR3: CASSLRGLLAGNDEQFF
V: TRBV11-2; J: TRBJ1-5; size: many; D: -; DNA: TGTGCCAGCAGCGTGTTGGGTTACAATCAGCCCCAGCATTTT; CDR3: CASSVLGYNQPQHF
V: TRBV7-3; J: TRBJ2-2; size: -; D: TRBD2; DNA: TGTGCCAGCAGCTTAATTCGGGGAGGGACCGGGGAGCTGTTTTTT; CDR3: CASSLIRGGTGELFF
V: TRBV7-2; J: TRBJ1-3; size: many; D: -; DNA: TGTGCCAGCAGCTTAGTGGGGGGAGGAAACACCATATATTTT; CDR3: CASSLVGGGNTIYF
V: TRBV9; J: TRBJ1-2; size: -; D: TRBD1; DNA: TGTGCCAGCAGCGTCGAGAAACAGGGGTGGGTCTATGGCTACACCTTC; CDR3: CASSVEKQGWVYGYTF
V: TRBV9; J: TRBJ1-1; size: many; D: -; DNA: TGTGCCAGCAGCGTAGTCCGAGACGGGAACACTGAAGCTTTCTTT; CDR3: CASSVVRDGNTEAFF
V: TRBV6-2/TRBV6-3; J: TRBJ2-7; size: -; D: TRBD1; DNA: TGTGCCAGCGGCAGGGGGAATTATGAGCAGTACTTC; CDR3: CASGRGNYEQYF
V: TRBV7-9; J: TRBJ2-1; size: many; D: -; DNA: TGTGCCAGCAGCTGGGGGATGGACGGATACGAGCAGTTCTTC; CDR3: CASSWGMDGYEQFF
V: TRBV12-3/TRBV12-4; J: TRBJ1-4; size: -; D: -; DNA: TGTGCCAGCAGGCTTTACCCCAATGAAAAACTGTTTTTT; CDR3: CASRLYPNEKLFF
V: TRBV27; J: TRBJ1-2; size: many; D: TRBD1; DNA: TGTGCCAGCAGTCCCGCCCCGGGACAGTTATATGGCTACACCTTC; CDR3: CASSPAPGQLYGYTF
V: TRBV12-3/TRBV12-4; J: TRBJ1-5; size: -; D: TRBD1; DNA: TGTGCCAGCAGTTTTGGGACAGGGGCTCTTAGCAATCAGCCCCAGCATTTT; CDR3: CASSFGTGALSNQPQHF
V: TRBV29-1; J: TRBJ2-1; size: many; D: -; DNA: TGCAGCGTTTTGAAAGTAGGTGGACAGTTCTTC; CDR3: CSVLKVGGQFF
V: TRBV6-2/TRBV6-3; J: TRBJ2-1; size: many; D: -; DNA: TGTGCCAGCAGTAGAGGGTTTTTATCCTACAATGAGCAGTTCTTC; CDR3: CASSRGFLSYNEQFF
V: TRBV20-1; J: TRBJ2-7; size: many; D: TRBD2; DNA: TGCAGTGGCGTGCTAGCGGGACGCTTCTACGAGCAGTACTTC; CDR3: CSGVLAGRFYEQYF
V: TRBV6-1; J: TRBJ2-5; size: -; D: -; DNA: TGTGCCAGCAGTTATCAAAAGGGGGTCCAAGAGACCCAGTACTTC; CDR3: CASSYQKGVQETQYF
V: TRBV12-3/TRBV12-4; J: TRBJ1-5; size: few; D: -; DNA: TGTGCCAGCAGAGGGGATGGCGGCAATCAGCCCCAGCATTTT; CDR3: CASRGDGGNQPQHF
V: TRBV12-3/TRBV12-4; J: TRBJ2-7; size: many; D: -; DNA: TGTGCCAGCAGTTACTCGGCCGAGCAGTACTTC; CDR3: CASSYSAEQYF
V: TRBV20-1; J: TRBJ2-5; size: many; D: -; DNA: TGCAGTGCTAGAGCCCGGACGCGCAGTGAGACCCAGTACTTC; CDR3: CSARARTRSETQYF
V: TRBV18; J: TRBJ2-4; size: few; D: -; DNA: TGTGCCAGCCAGGGCTCGTCCAAAAACATTCAGTACTTC; CDR3: CASQGSSKNIQYF
V: TRBV6-2/TRBV6-3; J: TRBJ2-5; size: few; D: TRBD1; DNA: TGTGCCAGCAGTTACGCCGGACAGGGGAAGAAAAAGACCCAGTACTTC; CDR3: CASSYAGQGKKKTQYF
V: TRBV6-1; J: TRBJ2-7; size: many; D: TRBD1; DNA: TGTGCCAGCAGGACGACAGGGGACGACTACGAGCAGTACTTC; CDR3: CASRTTGDDYEQYF
V: TRBV19; J: TRBJ1-1; size: once; D: TRBD1; DNA: TGTGCCAGTAGTATCCCGACAGGGGGGCCTCACGAGGCTTTCTTT; CDR3: CASSIPTGGPHEAFF
V: TRBV11-2; J: TRBJ2-7; size: many; D: -; DNA: TGTGCCAGCAGCCCCTACTGGAGCTCCTACGAGCAGTACTTC; CDR3: CASSPYWSSYEQYF